These 20 T cell receptor beta chains share one sample of origin, sequenced in a study of identical twins. TCRdb re-derived calls from the 5' RACE reads in MiXCR, one entry per CDR3 protein. The repertoire holds approximately 260,000 distinct CDR3 sequences, with about 8.5% as singletons. These data also formed part of another study, on yellow fever vaccine responses in identical twins.

Sequences were obtained from CD8+ T cells sorted from blood. The receptors derive from a woman aged 18-29 years in good health.

This clonotype was seen a few times. The genes are TRBV28 and TRBJ2-1; 9 nucleotides line up with TRBD1. Trimming cost V 3 bases and J 8 bases; bases outside gene matches: 17. The CDR3 is 18 residues long. Germline CDR1 reads MDHEN; CDR2 reads SYDVKM. CDR3 coding DNA: TGTGCCAGCAGTTTTAGGGGTCAGGGACAGGGCCGTGTCCATGAGCAGTTCTTC. Its protein is CASSFRGQGQGRVHEQFF.

A note on this clonotype: The junction and the germline gene differ at one end; a read error may be behind it. The V gene is TRBV29-1, the J gene TRBJ1-1; D is perhaps TRBD1 (6 bases). The CDR3 has 13 residues. Germline values: CDR1 SQVTM, CDR2 ANQGSEA. The chain's CDR3 is CSVDQGLKTEAFF. The DNA for the CDR3 is TGCAGCGTTGACCAGGGGTTGAAAACTGAAGCTTTCTTT.

The CDR3 DNA reads as TGTGCCAGCAGCTTAGGCGGGGCTACCTTAAACTACGAGCAGTACTTC. Its protein is CASSLGGATLNYEQYF. The chain has TRBV7-9 and TRBJ2-7; D is possibly TRBD2 (6 bases). Trimming removed 1 base at V and 3 bases at J, with 16 bases between. Germline V gene lookup returns CDR1 SEHNR and CDR2 FQNEAQ (reference sequence). The CDR3 has 16 residues.

This clonotype came up many times. The rearrangement joins TRBV12-3 or TRBV12-4 to TRBJ2-3; D is perhaps TRBD2 (6 bases). The CDR3 totals 13 residues. The germline V and J ends were trimmed by 3 bases and 4 bases, with 8 bases remaining between them. In nucleotides, the CDR3 is TGTGCCAGCAGTTTGCGGGGCTCAGATACGCAGTATTTT. Translating it yields CASSLRGSDTQYF.

The genes are TRBV9 and TRBJ2-1; 14 bases are a match to TRBD2. V shed 3 bases, J shed 7 bases, and the junction held 12 bases outside the gene matches. This CDR3 comprises 18 residues. The germline CDR1 and CDR2 sequences are SGDLS and YYNGEE. CDR3 region: CASSGVPTTSGRGNEQFF. DNA for the CDR3: TGTGCCAGCAGCGGAGTCCCCACGACTAGCGGGAGGGGGAATGAGCAGTTCTTC.

The rearrangement uses TRBV12-3 or TRBV12-4 and TRBJ1-2; the match to TRBD1 covers 7 bases. The CDR3 is 15 amino acids. Germline trimming cut 3 bases from V and 0 bases from J; bases unmatched to any gene: 4. CDR3 bases: TGTGCCAGCAGTTTCGGACAGGCCCCTAACTATGGCTACACCTTC. Amino acids: CASSFGQAPNYGYTF.

This clonotype was counted between two and nine times. This chain connects TRBV3-1 to TRBJ2-7; TRBD2 matches 14 bases. Germline V gene data show CDR1 as LGHDT and CDR2 as YNNKEL (reference sequence). Trimming took 0 bases from V and 6 from J; bases not matched to a gene: 4. CDR3 length: 16 amino acids. The CDR3 is CASSQDLGLAGAEQYF. CDR3 nucleotide sequence: TGTGCCAGCAGCCAAGACTTGGGACTAGCGGGAGCCGAGCAGTACTTC.

This clonotype was recorded at least ten times. The V call is TRBV7-8, the J call TRBJ1-6, with D tentatively TRBD1 (6 bases). The V end lost 5 bases, the J end lost 0 bases, and 17 bases lay between the germline ends. Germline-derived CDR1 and CDR2 are SGHVS and FQNEAQ. This CDR3 region has 18 residues. DNA for the CDR3: TGTGCCAGCAGCGGACGACAGGACGAAGGCTCCTATAATTCACCCCTCCACTTT. Translating it yields CASSGRQDEGSYNSPLHF.

There are many counts of this clonotype. The chain links TRBV5-1 to TRBJ2-5, with D uncertain. CDR1 is SGHRS, CDR2 YFSETQ, per germline. Trimming left V 0 bases short and J 0 bases short, with 3 bases between. This CDR3 is built from 13 residues. The CDR3 DNA reads as TGCGCCAGCAGCTTGGAGTACCAAGAGACCCAGTACTTC. This codes for CASSLEYQETQYF.

This clonotype was seen ten or more times. The chain has TRBV29-1 and TRBJ2-7; 10 bases agree with TRBD2. Unmatched junction bases numbered 7, after V lost 1 base and J lost 4 bases. The CDR3 consists of 15 residues. The V gene's germline CDR1 is SQVTM and CDR2 ANQGSEA. The CDR3 bases are TGCAGCGTTGAAGGGGGTAGCGGGAGGTGGTACGAGCAGTACTTC. This codes for CSVEGGSGRWYEQYF.

This clonotype was seen ten or more times. V usage is TRBV4-3 and J usage is TRBJ2-6; tentative D call: TRBD1 (5 bases). V shed 3 bases and J shed 0 bases, with 9 bases lying between them. In germline, CDR1 is LGHNA, CDR2 YSLEER. The length of the CDR3 is 16 residues. CDR3 coding DNA: TGCGCCAGCAGCCAGAGCACAGGCTCTGGGGCCAACGTCCTGACTTTC. Its protein product is CASSQSTGSGANVLTF.

This clonotype has a handful of counts. V is TRBV20-1 and J is TRBJ2-5; TRBD2 is a possible D gene (6 bases). The length of the CDR3 is 13 residues. With 0 bases removed from V and 5 bases from J, the gap between germline ends came to 10 bases. Germline values: CDR1 DFQATT, CDR2 SNEGSKA (reference sequence). CDR3 nucleotide sequence: TGCAGTGCTAGAGAGGAGGGCTGGGAGACCCAGTACTTC. It encodes CSAREEGWETQYF.

This clonotype was seen only a few times. The rearrangement links TRBV11-2 to TRBJ2-1; D remains ambiguous. CDR3 size: 12 residues. The V and J ends lost 2 bases and 6 bases respectively, with 5 bases between them. CDR1 and CDR2 from the germline V gene are SGHAT and FQNNGV. The DNA for the CDR3 is TGTGCCAGCAGCTTAAAGTTCAATGAGCAGTTCTTC. This encodes CASSLKFNEQFF.

This clonotype has only one observation. This may arise from a read error, as a much more abundant clone is one base away. This chain uses TRBV28 with TRBJ2-1; perhaps D is TRBD1 or TRBD2 (5 bases each). Germline assignment: CDR1 MDHEN and CDR2 SYDVKM. Trimming stripped 8 bases from V and 12 bases from J, with 14 bases between. The CDR3 totals 11 residues. The CDR3 protein is CASLEGSGQFF. The CDR3 DNA reads as TGTGCCAGCCTCGAGGGGAGTGGGCAGTTCTTC.

This clonotype was seen a few times. CDR3 sequence reads: CASIRAGGENIQYF. CDR3 nucleotide sequence: TGTGCCAGCATTAGAGCGGGGGGGGAAAACATTCAGTACTTC. The chain joins TRBV6-5 to TRBJ2-4; 10 bases line up with TRBD2. The CDR3 runs to 14 residues. Germline CDR1 is MNHEY and CDR2 is SVGAGI. Trimming at V came to 7 bases and at J to 5 bases, leaving 5 bases not matched to a gene.

This clonotype occurred many times. In nucleotides, the CDR3 is TGCGCCAGCAGCTTAACCGGGACTAGCGGATACGAGCAGTACTTC. It codes for CASSLTGTSGYEQYF. This sequence joins TRBV5-1 and TRBJ2-7, with TRBD2 matching over 11 bases. Trimming took 2 bases from V and 4 from J; bases not matched to a gene: 5. The CDR3 consists of 15 residues. Germline values: CDR1 SGHRS, CDR2 YFSETQ.

The chain employs TRBV2 and TRBJ1-2; possibly TRBD1 for D (5 bases). This CDR3 spans 14 amino acids. The germline CDR1 and CDR2 sequences are SNHLY and FYNNEI. V lost 1 base to trimming and J lost 3 bases, with 9 bases between them. The CDR3 is CASSEVGGDYGYTF. The CDR3, as DNA: TGTGCCAGCAGTGAAGTGGGGGGAGACTATGGCTACACCTTC.

The genes are TRBV10-1 and TRBJ2-1, with D perhaps assigned TRBD1 or TRBD2 (6 bases each). The CDR3 contains 15 residues. The germline gives CDR1 WNHNN, CDR2 SYGVQD (reference sequence). V lost 4 bases to trimming and J lost 6 bases, with 16 bases between them. The CDR3: CASSGGAGPANEQFF. The CDR3 nucleotides are TGCGCCAGCAGTGGGGGGGCAGGGCCCGCCAATGAGCAGTTCTTC.

This clonotype occurred many times. The chain is built from TRBV29-1 and TRBJ2-5, with D uncertain. This CDR3 region has 8 residues. Trimming removed 5 bases at V and 9 bases at J, with 4 bases between. Germline lookup yields CDR1 SQVTM and CDR2 ANQGSEA. Written as DNA, the CDR3 is TGCAGCGTTTCTCCCCAGTACTTC. Translating it yields CSVSPQYF.

This clonotype was observed a handful of times. J is TRBJ1-2 and V is TRBV27, with no clear D. Trimming shortened V by 8 bases and J by 4 bases, and 11 bases separated the two germline ends. Germline loops: CDR1 MNHEY, CDR2 SMNVEV (reference sequence). The CDR3 is made up of 12 amino acids. CDR3 nucleotide sequence: TGTGCCAGCGCTAAGTATAGCTATGGCTACACCTTC. This encodes CASAKYSYGYTF.